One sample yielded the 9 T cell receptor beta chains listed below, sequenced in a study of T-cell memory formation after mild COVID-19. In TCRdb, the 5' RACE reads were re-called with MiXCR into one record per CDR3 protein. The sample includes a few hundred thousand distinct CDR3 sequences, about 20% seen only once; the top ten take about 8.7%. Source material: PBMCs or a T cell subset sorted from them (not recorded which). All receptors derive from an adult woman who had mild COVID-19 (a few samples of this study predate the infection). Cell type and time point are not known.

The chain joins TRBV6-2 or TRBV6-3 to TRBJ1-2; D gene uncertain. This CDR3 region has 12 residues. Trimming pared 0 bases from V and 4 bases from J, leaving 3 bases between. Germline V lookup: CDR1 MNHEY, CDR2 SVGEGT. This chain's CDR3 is CASSYSPYGYTF. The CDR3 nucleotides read TGTGCCAGCAGTTACTCCCCCTATGGCTACACCTTC.

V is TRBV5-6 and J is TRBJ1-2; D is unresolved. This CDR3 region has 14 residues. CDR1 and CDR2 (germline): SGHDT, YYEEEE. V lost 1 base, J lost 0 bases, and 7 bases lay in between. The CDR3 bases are TGTGCCAGCAGCTTGTCGACACCTAACTATGGCTACACCTTC. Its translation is CASSLSTPNYGYTF. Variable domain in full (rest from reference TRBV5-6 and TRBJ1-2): DAGVTQSPTHLIKTRGQQVTLRCSPKSGHDTVSWYQQALGQGPQFIFQYYEEEERQRGNFPDRFSGHQFPNYSSELNVNALLLGDSALYLCASSLSTPNYGYTFGSGTRLTVV.

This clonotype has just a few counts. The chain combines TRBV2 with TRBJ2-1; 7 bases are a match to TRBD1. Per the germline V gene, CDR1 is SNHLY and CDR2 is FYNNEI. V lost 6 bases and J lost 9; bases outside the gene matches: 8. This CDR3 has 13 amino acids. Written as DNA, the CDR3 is TGTGCCAGCAGAGGACAGGTCTATGGTGAGCAGTTCTTC. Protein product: CASRGQVYGEQFF.

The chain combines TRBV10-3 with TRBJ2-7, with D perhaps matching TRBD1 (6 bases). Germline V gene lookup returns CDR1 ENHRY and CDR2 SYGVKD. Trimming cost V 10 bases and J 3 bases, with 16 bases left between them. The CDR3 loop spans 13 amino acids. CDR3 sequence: CASRDGTYYEQYF. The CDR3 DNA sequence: TGTGCCAGCAGAGATGGGACATACTACGAGCAGTACTTC.

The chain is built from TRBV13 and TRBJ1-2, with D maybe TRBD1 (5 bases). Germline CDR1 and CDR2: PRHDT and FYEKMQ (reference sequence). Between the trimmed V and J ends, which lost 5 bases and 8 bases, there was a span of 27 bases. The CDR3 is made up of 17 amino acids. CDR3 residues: CASSPPQGSGLPGGYTF. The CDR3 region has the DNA TGTGCCAGCAGCCCCCCCCAGGGATCGGGATTACCTGGGGGCTACACCTTC. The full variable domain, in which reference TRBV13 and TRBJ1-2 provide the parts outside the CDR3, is AAGVIQSPRHLIKEKRETATLKCYPIPRHDTVYWYQQGPGQDPQFLISFYEKMQSDKGSIPDRFSAQQFSDYHSELNMSSLELGDSALYFCASSPPQGSGLPGGYTFGSGTRLTVV.

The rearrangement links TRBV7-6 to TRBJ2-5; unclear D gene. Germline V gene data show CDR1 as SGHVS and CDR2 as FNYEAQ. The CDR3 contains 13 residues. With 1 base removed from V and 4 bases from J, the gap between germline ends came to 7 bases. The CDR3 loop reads CASSLVYLETQYF. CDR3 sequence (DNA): TGTGCCAGCAGCTTAGTTTATCTAGAGACCCAGTACTTC.

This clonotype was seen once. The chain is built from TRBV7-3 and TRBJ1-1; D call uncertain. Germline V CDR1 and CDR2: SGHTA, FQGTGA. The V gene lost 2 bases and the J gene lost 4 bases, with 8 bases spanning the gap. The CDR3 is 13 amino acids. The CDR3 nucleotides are TGTGCCAGCAGCTTATCCGACGGCACTGAAGCTTTCTTT. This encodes CASSLSDGTEAFF.

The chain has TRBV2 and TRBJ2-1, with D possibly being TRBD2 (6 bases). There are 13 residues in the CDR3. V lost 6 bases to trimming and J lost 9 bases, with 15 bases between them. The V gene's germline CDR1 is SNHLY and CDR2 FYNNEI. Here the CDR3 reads CASRRDSLFEQFF. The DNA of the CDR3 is TGTGCCAGCAGGCGGGACTCCCTCTTTGAGCAGTTCTTC.

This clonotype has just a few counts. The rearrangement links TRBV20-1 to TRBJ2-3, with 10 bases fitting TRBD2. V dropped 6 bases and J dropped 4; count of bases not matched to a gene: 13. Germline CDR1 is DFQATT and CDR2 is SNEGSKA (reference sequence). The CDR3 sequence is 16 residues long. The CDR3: CSAPPAASGGSDTQYF. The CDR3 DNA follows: TGCAGTGCCCCCCCGGCGGCTAGCGGGGGCTCAGATACGCAGTATTTT.